This TCR beta chain was observed in a study of cytomegalovirus exposure and HLA in healthy donors (TCRdb year 2017). Regarding the research as a whole: According to an earlier analysis of 587 of the donors, about 180 million T cells yielded roughly 110 million unique TCR beta sequences and 276 Gb of sequence data. The study combined high-throughput TCR immunosequencing, statistical association of individual TCRs with disease status, and machine learning to predict cytomegalovirus infection status. A later genetic analysis used genome-wide SNP genotypes for 398 of the 666 donors, treating that subset as a discovery cohort. The study aimed to test whether cataloging public T cell receptors could reveal signatures of past pathogen exposure. An earlier analysis of several hundred of the donors used high-throughput TCR beta sequencing to judge whether each TCR beta V gene segment behaved as functional or pseudogenic. HLA typing covered class I and class II loci at four-digit resolution. A handful of DR-DQ haplotypes were treated as single units for association and clustering because of strong linkage in the cohort. In a later analysis, previously published TCR beta repertoires from 550 to 700 donors were re-analyzed and high-resolution HLA genotyping was added so that TCR occurrence patterns could be studied. Along with the roughly 700-subject first cohort, a separate validation cohort of around 120 different subjects was used. Rather than using new phenotypic data, the later analysis identified candidate immune exposures from TCR beta sequences and from how often those sequences occurred across donors. Across some 400 genotyped donors of the cohort, an average of approximately 200,000 unique TCR beta nucleotide sequences per donor were sequenced, and roughly 18% of those sequences were non-productive. An early release that covered some 630 HLA-typed donors contained 300 to 350 gigabases of sequencing data and 80 million or so unique TCR sequences. The number of typed donors differed by locus: about 620-640 for A, B, C, DRB1 and DQB1; approximately 530 for DQA1; 606 for DPA1; and approximately 450 for DPB1. Donor age, sex, ethnicity and CMV serostatus were collected together with the repertoire data. The study used immunosequencing to profile the T cell repertoires of some 600 subjects and linked those repertoires to cytomegalovirus serostatus. Among the roughly 410 genotyped donors, 81% belonged to the genetic ancestry cluster associated with self-reported Caucasian donors. Every discovery cohort repertoire had been produced on one sequencing platform.

Receptor amplification or capture employed the immunoSEQ multiplex PCR assay. A mixture of 60 forward primers for TCR Vbeta segments and 13 reverse primers for TCR Jbeta segments was used in the multiplex PCR. The CDR3 region of rearranged TCR beta genes was amplified from genomic DNA by a multiplex PCR assay. The amplified TCR beta libraries were sequenced on the Illumina HiSeq System as 87-base-pair reads. The source study handled its data this way. A later analysis tallied roughly 76 million unique TCR beta chains across the 666 repertoires, and around 12 million of those chains were shared by two or more donors. To remove PCR and sequencing errors, raw reads were error-corrected and collapsed into unique sequences using a nearest-neighbor algorithm that merged closely related sequences. Alignment of CDR3 sequences to IMGT reference sequences was used to assign V, D and J gene segments. For a sequence to be retained, a match of at least six nucleotides to both a V gene segment and a J gene segment was required. Rearrangements were classified as productive when the CDR3 lacked stop codons and remained in frame with V and J, and all other rearrangements were classified as non-productive. CDR3 was defined by IMGT convention, running from the second conserved V-encoded cysteine to the conserved J-encoded phenylalanine. In an earlier analysis of around 570 of the donors, sequences lacking an unambiguous match to a single V gene segment were excluded. In an earlier analysis of approximately 550 of the donors, V segments were called functional above 56.7% productive rearrangements and were called segregating when the between-donor standard deviation exceeded 5%. A statistical classification framework was developed to diagnose cytomegalovirus status using the catalog of TCR beta chain sequences. A later analysis assigned V and J genes by comparing TCR nucleotide sequences with IMGT/GENE-DB human TR gene sequences. In a later analysis, CDR3 sequences and most-parsimonious VDJ recombination scenarios were assigned using the TCRdist pipeline. In a later analysis, each TCR beta chain was defined by its CDR3 amino acid sequence together with its V-gene family, and reads without a unique V-gene family were excluded. As a way to deal with suspected cross-contamination and a sequencing artifact, a later analysis dropped over 550 nucleotide sequences that were highly shared and had low generation probability. In a later analysis, a clonal expansion index for each public chain was calculated from normalized within-repertoire ranks of inferred template counts. Generation probabilities in a later analysis came from a VDJ recombination model fitted to out-of-frame rearrangements, and those results were checked against IGoR. Hypergeometric tests were used in a later analysis to score TCR-TCR, TCR-HLA and TCR-CMV co-occurrence, with a repertoire-size bias correction applied to the TCR pairs. In a later analysis, false discovery rates were estimated by permuting HLA or CMV assignments 20 times. In a later analysis, co-occurring TCRs were grouped using DBSCAN, with TCRdist sequence similarity added in when clustering inside HLA-allele-positive subsets. For co-occurrence clustering, repertoires with fewer than 30,000 or more than 120,000 public chains were excluded, along with roughly 5 repertoires with anomalous nucleotide sharing. The immuneACCESS repertoire file appears here via TCRdb, limited to in-frame rearrangements. These files lack a portion of the clones; in checked studies, under half of the deficit traces to unresolved V genes, and the cause of the others is not known. V, J and clone size are those of that table, while D and trimming were read from the DNA. For this sample, the table gives fewer than 150,000 clones. The ten largest clones capture 2.7% of the sample.

Note on this clone: Its antigen is still unknown.

A distance of 13 bases separates the germline ends of V and J, which lose 0 bases and 1 base respectively. Per the germline V gene, SGDLS is the CDR1 and YYNGEE is the CDR2. The cysteine opens and the phenylalanine closes a CDR3 of 16 amino acids. Only the CDR3 part of the read is kept: 48 bases, read in frame from the first base. The cohort consisted of 650 to 700 healthy bone marrow donors. At the time of sampling, all cohort members were nominally healthy, though unrecorded immune exposures were likely present. The donor tested CMV seronegative, placing the donor among the 350 to 400 seronegative members of the cohort. A peripheral blood sample was collected from each donor, and TCR beta sequencing was performed on peripheral blood mononuclear cells. Genomic DNA extraction from the blood cell samples was performed with the Qiagen DNeasy Blood Extraction Kit. Overall results and qualifications from the work: Most TCR sequences were observed very rarely across donors, whereas some public TCRs were present in many individuals. When HLA alleles, especially DR and DQ, strongly co-occurred, TCR associations were difficult to assign to individual alleles. A total of about 180 TCR beta chains were listed by the study as associated with cytomegalovirus. Sequencing depth was assumed to be roughly uniform across donors in the presence/absence analyses, though that assumption may not hold. In a later analysis, the rate of TCR association differed among HLA loci, with DRB1 alleles having the most associated TCRs and HLA-C alleles having the fewest. The 87-base-pair reads could not distinguish some IMGT-functional V segments, including TRBV6-2 and TRBV6-3, so those segments were excluded. This cohort had only TCR beta chains sequenced, and the lack of alpha or paired-chain data limited which features could be detected. A later genetic analysis reported fewer N-insertions in productive TCRs among donors in an Asian-associated ancestry cluster than the roughly 670-donor mean. In a later genetic analysis, a missense DCLRE1C variant was associated with V-gene and J-gene trimming of TCR beta chains, and the association was replicated in an independent cohort. A few of the identified cytomegalovirus-associated TCR beta chains were confirmed in vitro to be specific for cytomegalovirus antigens. Broadly in line with IMGT annotations, most TCR beta V segments showed up in productive rearrangements about 87% or about 30% of the time in an earlier analysis of approximately 640 of the donors. According to the authors, the approach could potentially be generalized to other disease states and immunological phenotypes. A further reported finding was that TCR beta sequences accurately predicted the HLA-A and HLA-B alleles for most subjects in the first cohort. Over 15 rarely observed V segments, including chromosome 9 orphons, were excluded from the earlier analysis of several hundred of the donors because counts were too low. In a later analysis, some 18,000 TCR beta sequences were associated with specific HLA alleles at a false discovery rate of 0.05. Linkage disequilibrium might explain the correlated functional status among segregating V segments, but an unknown experimental factor could not be ruled out. The only immune exposure information available for the cohort was CMV serostatus. A later analysis found that most CMV-associated TCR beta chains appeared HLA-restricted, with HLA associations seemingly driven largely by CMV exposure. Compared with equally common non-associated chains, HLA-associated TCR beta chains in a later analysis were more clonally expanded and had lower generation probabilities. Because HLA typing was missing for some donors at each locus, association tests included only the typed subset. In both the original and validation cohorts, the classifier was reported to diagnose cytomegalovirus status with high specificity and sensitivity. A group of highly shared sequence variants was considered likely to be a technical artifact of the sequencing pipeline. Several of the top co-occurrence clusters appeared to be linked to parvovirus B19, influenza, CMV and Epstein-Barr virus, according to a later analysis.

The receptor was derived from a man aged 35 to 55 in good health and CMV-seronegative. Rearrangement joined TRBV9 to TRBJ2-5; the D region possibly corresponds to TRBD2 (5 bases align). Sequenced: PBMCs. The bases are TGTGCCAGCAGCGTAGTTAGCGTGGGGATCCAAGAGACCCAGTACTTC. The resulting protein is CASSVVSVGIQETQYF.